These T cell receptor beta chains were read from a single sample in a study of blood T cell repertoires in COVID-19. The protocol was immunoSEQ multiplex PCR, while the TCRdb copy is restricted to in-frame clones and leaves out a portion. The sample contains around 140,000 clones, roughly 80% of which appear only once. Sequenced: PBMCs or T cells enriched from blood (not recorded which). All receptors derive from a woman aged 45-65 years who had recovered from COVID-19. Each CDR3 is given with its conserved first and last residue.

j_call,v_call,cdr3_aa
TRBJ2-7,TRBV5-1,CASSSTTGASYEQYF
TRBJ2-3,TRBV9,CASSPGQANTDTQYF
TRBJ1-5,TRBV15,CATSREATWTDRDAQPQHF
TRBJ1-1,TRBV5-4,CASSLAANMNTEAFF
TRBJ1-2,TRBV5-1,CASSSGQAPGYGYTF
TRBJ1-1,TRBV20-1,CSADRGPEAFF
TRBJ1-2,TRBV2,CASSEPGGGGYGYTF
TRBJ1-5,TRBV2,CASKAESNQPQHF
TRBJ2-3,TRBV19,CASSKELTDTQYF
TRBJ1-5,TRBV4-1,CASSHPLSSGDRVFFNQPQHF
TRBJ1-1,TRBV7-6,CASSSYRGTEAFF
TRBJ2-3,TRBV2,CASSEERGGLIQYF
TRBJ2-7,TRBV5-6,CASSPGVTGESYEQYF
TRBJ1-3,TRBV7-2,CASSLSGSASGNTIYF
TRBJ2-5,TRBV7-9,CASSFDGPQYF
TRBJ2-1,TRBV4-1,CASSQVGQISSYNEQFF
TRBJ1-2,TRBV2,CASSRYRGQGYGYTF
TRBJ2-2,TRBV5-8,CASTTGWAGELFF
TRBJ2-5,TRBV29-1,CSGAPGGREETQYF
TRBJ2-1,TRBV28,CASSLMPGQGNNEQFF
TRBJ1-1,TRBV2,CASLVSRRRVIF
TRBJ1-2,TRBV12-3/TRBV12-4,CASSLPGGYGYTF
TRBJ1-2,TRBV24-1,CATSGGQGAPYGYTF
TRBJ2-7,TRBV5-1,CASTPDGSSYEQYF
TRBJ2-3,TRBV19,CASSLGLAGGRGTDTQYF
TRBJ1-5,TRBV7-8,CASSQRGNQPQHF
TRBJ1-5,TRBV12-3/TRBV12-4,CASSRIQGQPQHF
TRBJ1-1,TRBV7-2,CASSLDITQWAFF
TRBJ1-3,TRBV11-2,CASSEQGFSGNTIYF
TRBJ1-3,TRBV18,CASSPPVGSGNTIYF
TRBJ1-2,TRBV29-1,CSVGRQGEGGYGYTF
TRBJ2-1,TRBV28,CASREGFVGVNEQFF
TRBJ2-3,TRBV5-1,CASNSGTATDTQYF
TRBJ1-4,TRBV2,CASSEQGVNEKLFF
TRBJ1-4,TRBV5-4,CASSFGIGDNNEKLFF
TRBJ2-7,TRBV5-1,CASSLGSGSFYEQYF
TRBJ2-1,TRBV7-2,CASSIPLAGGWFF
TRBJ2-7,TRBV5-1,CASSLNPGQYEQYF
TRBJ1-1,TRBV7-8,CASSLGRGHTEAFF
TRBJ2-2,TRBV5-6,CASSLGGPTNTGELFF
TRBJ1-6,TRBV21-1,CASSHRGLLGARLDSPLHF
TRBJ1-5,TRBV5-1,CASSWLGGKGQPQHF
TRBJ2-5,TRBV5-1,CASSASTVGEGGYQETQYF
TRBJ1-2,TRBV4-1,CASSLRTGGYVYGYTF
TRBJ2-2,TRBV5-1,CASIGRTGANTGELFF
TRBJ1-2,TRBV4-1,CASSQEVVRWGYLGYTF
TRBJ1-2,TRBV27,CASRQGALGYTF
TRBJ2-3,TRBV18,CASSPSLAGGLYTQYF
TRBJ1-1,TRBV18,CASSLGTVGNTEAFF